This T cell receptor beta chain was captured in a study of blood T cell repertoires in COVID-19. In germline, CDR1 is SGHTA, CDR2 FQGNSA. Between the trimmed V and J ends, which lost 5 bases and 1 base, there was a span of 14 bases. This CDR3 comprises 15 residues. Generated by immunoSEQ multiplex PCR, the TCRdb table keeps only in-frame clones and is missing some. The sample lists more than 85,000 clones; roughly 92% were seen once. This clonotype originated in a man between 65 and 80 years old with acute or convalescent COVID-19. The J gene is TRBJ1-1, the V gene TRBV7-2; a weak D match, TRBD1 (6 bases). The material sequenced was peripheral blood. This chain's CDR3 is CASSPRGTRNTEAFF. For the CDR3, the DNA is TGTGCCAGCAGCCCAAGGGGGACAAGGAACACTGAAGCTTTCTTT.